Listed below are T cell receptor beta chains from one sample, sequenced in a study of cytomegalovirus exposure and HLA in healthy donors. Generated by immunoSEQ multiplex PCR, the TCRdb table keeps only in-frame clones and is missing some. The sample has about 160,000 clones, about 79% seen once. Sample: PBMCs. These receptors all stem from a woman aged 45-59 years in good health and CMV-seropositive. Each CDR3 is given with its conserved first and last residue. D genes are given only for firm matches. Where a row states a size, it is once, few, many or the class of an expanded clone; other rows omit it.

D gene	J gene	V gene	clone size	CDR3 length	CDR3 protein	CDR3 DNA
TRBD2	TRBJ2-2	TRBV5-1	.	15	CASSLLAGGSGELFF	TGCGCCAGCAGCTTGCTAGCGGGGGGATCCGGGGAGCTGTTTTTT
TRBD2	TRBJ2-2	TRBV7-9	.	15	CASSLVGRVTGELFF	TGTGCCAGCAGCTTAGTCGGGAGGGTCACCGGGGAGCTGTTTTTT
.	TRBJ1-1	TRBV28	.	14	CASSLTGLNTEAFF	TGTGCCAGCAGTTTAACAGGGCTGAACACTGAAGCTTTCTTT
.	TRBJ1-2	TRBV9	.	12	CASSANLDGYTF	TGTGCCAGCAGCGCCAACTTGGATGGCTACACCTTC
TRBD1	TRBJ2-3	TRBV4-3	.	16	CASSLSTGQGTDTQYF	TGCGCCAGCAGCCTGTCCACAGGACAGGGGACAGATACGCAGTATTTT
.	TRBJ2-6	TRBV27	few	13	CASSFSGANVLTF	TGTGCCAGCAGTTTTTCAGGGGCCAACGTCCTGACTTTC
.	TRBJ2-7	TRBV19	.	14	CASRETGLTYEQYF	TGTGCCAGTAGGGAGACAGGTTTAACTTACGAGCAGTACTTC
TRBD1	TRBJ2-7	TRBV18	once	15	CASSQQGQGGYEQYF	TGTGCCAGCTCACAACAGGGACAGGGGGGCTACGAGCAGTACTTC
.	TRBJ1-4	TRBV6-5	.	16	CASSYIRVEEARKLFF	TGTGCCAGCAGTTATATACGGGTTGAGGAAGCGAGAAAACTGTTTTTT
.	TRBJ2-3	TRBV28	.	13	CAIQGGGTDTQYF	TGTGCCATACAAGGGGGAGGCACAGATACGCAGTATTTT
.	TRBJ1-2	TRBV2	.	11	CASKSQRSYTF	TGTGCCAGCAAGAGCCAGCGTTCCTACACCTTC
TRBD1	TRBJ1-1	TRBV28	.	14	CASSQGGQGAVGFF	TGTGCCAGCAGCCAAGGGGGACAGGGGGCCGTGGGTTTCTTT
.	TRBJ2-1	TRBV15	.	16	CATSRDPPPNEDEQFF	TGTGCCACCAGCAGAGATCCACCACCTAATGAGGATGAGCAGTTCTTC